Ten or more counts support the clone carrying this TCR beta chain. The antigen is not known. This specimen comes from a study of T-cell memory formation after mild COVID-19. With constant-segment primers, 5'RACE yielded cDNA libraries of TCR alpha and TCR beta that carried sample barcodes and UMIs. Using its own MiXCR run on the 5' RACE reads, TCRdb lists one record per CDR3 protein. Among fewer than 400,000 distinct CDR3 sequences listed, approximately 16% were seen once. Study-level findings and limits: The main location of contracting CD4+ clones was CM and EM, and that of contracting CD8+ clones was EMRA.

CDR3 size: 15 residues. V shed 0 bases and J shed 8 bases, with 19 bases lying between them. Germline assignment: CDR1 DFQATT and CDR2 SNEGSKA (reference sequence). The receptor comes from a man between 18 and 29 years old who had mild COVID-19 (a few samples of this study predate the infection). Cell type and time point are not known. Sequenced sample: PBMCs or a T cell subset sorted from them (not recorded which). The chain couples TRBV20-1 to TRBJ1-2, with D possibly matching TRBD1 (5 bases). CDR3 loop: CSARDVLGAVGGYTF. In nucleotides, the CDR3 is TGCAGTGCTAGAGATGTTTTAGGGGCTGTAGGAGGCTACACCTTC.